Sequencing of this T cell receptor (beta chain) was carried out in a study of identical twins. Study-wide results and limits: Beta clonotypes that were abundant in cord blood contained fewer insertions, a pattern absent from memory repertoires.

Unique molecular identifiers were in the cDNA, with template-switch universal primer binding. TCRdb used MiXCR to reprocess the 5' RACE reads, holding one entry per CDR3 protein. Here the sample spans about 920,000 distinct CDR3 sequences, around an eighth being singletons. Germline trimming cut 6 bases from V and 0 bases from J; bases unmatched to any gene: 5. The CDR3 consists of 16 residues. CDR1 is MGHDK and CDR2 is SYGVNS in the germline V gene. This clonotype was observed a handful of times. Its cognate antigen is unknown. These data are also associated with another study on yellow fever vaccine responses in identical twins.

The sequenced sample was PBMCs. The TCR comes from a woman aged 18-29 years in good health. The chain combines TRBV25-1 with TRBJ2-6; TRBD1 agrees at 7 bases. The CDR3: CASRRQGTSGANVLTF. For the CDR3, the DNA is TGTGCCAGCAGGAGACAGGGTACCTCTGGGGCCAACGTCCTGACTTTC.